The 24 T cell receptor beta chains reported below all come from one sample, sequenced in a study of beta chain features in type 1 diabetes. As every portion of the isolated RNA was reverse transcribed, the sequencing read expressed TCRB transcripts. Libraries were prepared by immunoSEQ multiplex PCR; TCRdb keeps only in-frame clonotypes and omits some of them. The sample yields 680,000 or so clones, around a sixth seen once. Sequenced: naive CD4+ T cells from blood. All receptors derive from a man aged 18 to 29 in good health.

This clone was counted once. Other DNA sequences in this sample translate to the same CDR3. This chain uses TRBV29-1 with TRBJ1-1; D uncertain. CDR1 SQVTM and CDR2 ANQGSEA come from the germline V gene. The CDR3 extends over 13 amino acids. Deletions cut 3 bases from V and 2 bases from J, with 10 bases between. In DNA form, the CDR3 reads TGCAGCGTTGAGGGCAGACTAAACACTGAAGCTTTCTTT. This sequence encodes CSVEGRLNTEAFF.

Only a few counts were recorded for this clone. The rearrangement uses TRBV6-5 and TRBJ1-1; a possible D gene is TRBD1 (5 bases). Germline assignment: CDR1 MNHEY and CDR2 SVGAGI. Trimming took off 8 bases at V and 1 base at J, with 11 bases between the two ends. The CDR3 is 13 residues long. In DNA form, the CDR3 reads TGTGCCAGCTCGAGGGGAAAGAACACTGAAGCTTTCTTT. Its protein product is CASSRGKNTEAFF.

V gene TRBV2 combines with J gene TRBJ2-4; unclear D gene. The CDR3 is 10 residues long. In germline, CDR1 is SNHLY, CDR2 FYNNEI. V lost 8 bases and J 6 bases, leaving 5 bases between the germline ends. This CDR3 reads CASQGNIQYF. CDR3 nucleotides: TGTGCCAGCCAAGGAAACATTCAGTACTTC.

The gene calls are TRBV10-3 and TRBJ2-7; D remains ambiguous. The CDR3 extends over 15 amino acids. Trimming shortened V by 3 bases and J by 0 bases, and 12 bases separated the two germline ends. Germline-derived CDR1 and CDR2 are ENHRY and SYGVKD. For the CDR3, the DNA is TGTGCCATCAGTGAAGCCGGGTCAAGCTCCTACGAGCAGTACTTC. As protein: CAISEAGSSSYEQYF.

This clone showed up just once. The gene calls are TRBV19 and TRBJ1-2; 7 bases map to TRBD1. The germline gives CDR1 LNHDA, CDR2 SQIVND (reference sequence). This CDR3 comprises 16 residues. Trimming took 7 bases from V and 7 from J; bases not matched to a gene: 18. The chain's CDR3 is CASKRTGVSSEVGYTF. The CDR3 DNA sequence: TGTGCCAGTAAACGAACAGGGGTGTCTTCCGAGGTTGGCTACACCTTC. Filled out from reference TRBV19 and TRBJ1-2, the complete variable domain reads DGGITQSPKYLFRKEGQNVTLSCEQNLNHDAMYWYRQDPGQGLRLIYYSQIVNDFQKGDIAEGYSVSREKKESFPLTVTSAQKNPTAFYLCASKRTGVSSEVGYTFGSGTRLTVV.

The chain uses TRBV5-1 and TRBJ2-1, with 9 nucleotides matching TRBD2. The germline CDR1 and CDR2 sequences are SGHRS and YFSETQ. After removal of 0 bases from V and 0 bases from J, the junction contained 13 bases not matched to a gene. The CDR3 runs 20 residues. The CDR3 bases are TGCGCCAGCAGCTTGGTGGCTAGCGGGATCCATCGACTCTCCTACAATGAGCAGTTCTTC. This sequence encodes CASSLVASGIHRLSYNEQFF.

The rearrangement joins TRBV9 to TRBJ2-2; TRBD2 matches 9 bases. V trimming: 5 bases; J trimming: 6 bases; junction bases outside the gene matches: 8. The CDR3 is made up of 15 amino acids. Germline V gene lookup returns CDR1 SGDLS and CDR2 YYNGEE. CDR3 nucleotides: TGTGCCAGCAGGGTTAGCGGGAGTACATCCGGGGAGCTGTTTTTT. This sequence encodes CASRVSGSTSGELFF.

The chain is built from TRBV14 and TRBJ1-2; possibly TRBD1 for D (5 bases). V lost 4 bases to trimming and J lost 4 bases, with 10 bases between them. The CDR3 runs to 13 residues. Germline V gene lookup returns CDR1 SGHDN and CDR2 FVKESK. CDR3 coding DNA: TGTGCCAGCAGCCCAGGGACGTTCTATGGCTACACCTTC. Protein sequence: CASSPGTFYGYTF.

V usage is TRBV20-1 and J usage is TRBJ2-1; D remains unclear. Germline CDR1 is DFQATT and CDR2 is SNEGSKA (reference sequence). The CDR3 has 11 residues. Between the trimmed V and J ends, which lost 6 bases and 10 bases, there was a span of 13 bases. The CDR3 region has the DNA TGCAGTGCCCGCCGGGCGGCAGAGCAGTTCTTC. It yields the protein CSARRAAEQFF.

The genes are TRBV18 and TRBJ2-2; perhaps TRBD2 as D (5 bases). V dropped 3 bases and J dropped 5 bases, with 16 bases sitting between them. CDR1 and CDR2 (germline): KGHSH, LQKENI. CDR3 length: 16 amino acids. CDR3 amino acids: CASSPRVAGPTGELFF. CDR3 nucleotide sequence: TGTGCCAGCTCACCGAGGGTGGCAGGACCGACCGGGGAGCTGTTTTTT.

This clone was detected a few times. The genes are TRBV5-1 and TRBJ2-3; D gene ambiguous. Germline V lookup: CDR1 SGHRS, CDR2 YFSETQ. With 3 bases removed from V and 6 bases from J, the gap between germline ends came to 8 bases. The CDR3 contains 12 residues. For the CDR3, the DNA is TGCGCCAGCAGCTCCGGAATGGATACGCAGTATTTT. The encoded protein is CASSSGMDTQYF. Full variable domain (outside the CDR3, taken from reference TRBV5-1 and TRBJ2-3): KAGVTQTPRYLIKTRGQQVTLSCSPISGHRSVSWYQQTPGQGLQFLFEYFSETQRNKGNFPGRFSGRQFSNSRSEMNVSTLELGDSALYLCASSSGMDTQYFGPGTRLTVL.

This clone was detected a few times. The sample contains more than one DNA sequence encoding this CDR3. V and J are TRBV20-1 and TRBJ2-1; D call uncertain. Trimming cost V 3 bases and J 6 bases, with 3 bases left between them. The CDR3 extends over 10 amino acids. CDR1 DFQATT and CDR2 SNEGSKA come from the germline V gene (reference sequence). The CDR3: CSASFNEQFF. The DNA of the CDR3 is TGCAGTGCTAGTTTCAATGAGCAGTTCTTC.

The table lists this clone with a few counts. The rearrangement links TRBV7-3 to TRBJ2-1; 7 positions match TRBD1. With 5 bases clipped from V and 4 bases from J, the junction kept 8 bases outside the gene matches. The germline CDR1 and CDR2 sequences are SGHTA and FQGTGA. CDR3 length equals 15 residues. The CDR3 spells CASSQDRTTYNEQFF. DNA of the CDR3: TGTGCCAGCAGCCAGGACAGGACCACTTACAATGAGCAGTTCTTC.

This clone came up a few times. The chain employs TRBV5-1 and TRBJ1-5; TRBD1 is a possible D gene (5 bases). CDR3 size: 15 residues. The germline CDR1 and CDR2 sequences are SGHRS and YFSETQ. V lost 0 bases and J lost 2, with 9 bases in between. CDR3 nucleotide sequence: TGCGCCAGCAGCTTGGATACGGGGGGCAATCAGCCCCAGCATTTT. This sequence encodes CASSLDTGGNQPQHF.

This clone appeared a few times. V gene TRBV10-3 combines with J gene TRBJ2-3; TRBD1 matches at 12 bases. The length of the CDR3 is 16 residues. Trimming took 2 bases from V and 4 from J; bases not matched to a gene: 4. Germline CDR1 and CDR2: ENHRY and SYGVKD. As DNA, the CDR3 is TGTGCCATCAGTGAGAGGGACAGGGGGCGCCCAGATACGCAGTATTTT. It codes for CAISERDRGRPDTQYF.

This sequence joins TRBV4-1 and TRBJ2-7; 7 bases agree with TRBD1. Germline trimming cut 4 bases from V and 2 bases from J; bases unmatched to any gene: 5. CDR3 length equals 14 residues. CDR1 is MGHRA, CDR2 YSYEKL, per germline. CDR3 protein: CASSPGQVTYEQYF. The CDR3 DNA reads as TGCGCCAGCAGCCCTGGACAGGTTACCTACGAGCAGTACTTC.

This clone turned up a few times. The V and J genes are TRBV9 and TRBJ2-1; D possibly corresponds to TRBD2 (6 bases). CDR1 is SGDLS, CDR2 YYNGEE, per germline. Trimming stripped 0 bases from V and 5 bases from J, with 12 bases between. This CDR3 contains 15 residues. As DNA, the CDR3 is TGTGCCAGCAGCGTAGCTCCTAGCGCGAACAATGAGCAGTTCTTC. Its protein is CASSVAPSANNEQFF.

The J gene is TRBJ2-5, the V gene TRBV7-2, with 9 bases identical to TRBD2. V gave up 6 bases and J gave up 8 bases; unmatched junction bases: 10. Germline CDR1 and CDR2: SGHTA and FQGNSA. The CDR3 covers 14 residues. The CDR3 loop reads CASSPAGGEFTQYF. The CDR3 DNA reads as TGTGCCAGCAGTCCCGCGGGGGGGGAGTTCACCCAGTACTTC.

This clone occurred a few times. This sequence joins TRBV7-6 and TRBJ1-5; no clear D gene. V lost 3 bases to trimming and J lost 5 bases, with 8 bases between them. CDR1 and CDR2 (germline): SGHVS, FNYEAQ. The CDR3 extends over 13 amino acids. The CDR3 region is CASSLSFDQPQHF. The CDR3 DNA is TGTGCCAGCAGCTTGAGCTTTGATCAGCCCCAGCATTTT.

The chain links TRBV28 to TRBJ1-1; possibly TRBD1 for D (5 bases). The germline CDR1 and CDR2 sequences are MDHEN and SYDVKM. This CDR3 is 15 amino acids long. Trimming shortened V by 8 bases and J by 11 bases, and 27 bases separated the two germline ends. The CDR3 region is CASVNLSWRKKGAFF. The CDR3 coding sequence is TGTGCCAGCGTTAATCTATCGTGGCGGAAAAAGGGGGCTTTCTTT.

This clone appeared a few times. The chain couples TRBV6-6 to TRBJ2-1, with D tentatively TRBD1 (5 bases). The CDR3 consists of 16 residues. The V gene's germline CDR1 is MNHNY and CDR2 SVGAGI (reference sequence). Trimming stripped 5 bases from V and 0 bases from J, with 14 bases between. The CDR3, as DNA: TGTGCCAGCAGTCACTTACAGGTTAACTCCTACAATGAGCAGTTCTTC. Protein sequence: CASSHLQVNSYNEQFF.

This clone was counted between two and nine times. V gene TRBV7-2 combines with J gene TRBJ2-1; TRBD2 matches 11 bases. Losses at the gene ends were 5 bases for V and 7 bases for J; bases not matched to a gene: 7. The CDR3 contains 15 residues. CDR1 is SGHTA, CDR2 FQGNSA, per germline. CDR3 coding DNA: TGTGCCAGCAGCCTTAGCGGGAGGGCAGGGAATGAGCAGTTCTTC. Amino acid sequence: CASSLSGRAGNEQFF. The whole variable domain, remainder taken from reference TRBV7-2 and TRBJ2-1, is GAGVSQSPSNKVTEKGKDVELRCDPISGHTALYWYRQSLGQGLEFLIYFQGNSAPDKSGLPSDRFSAERTGGSVSTLTIQRTQQEDSAVYLCASSLSGRAGNEQFFGPGTRLTVL.

This clone was seen only a few times. The genes are TRBV6-5 and TRBJ2-7; 8 bases agree with TRBD1. J gave up 3 bases and V 4 bases, and 8 bases lay outside the gene matches. The CDR3 has 15 amino acids. Germline CDR1 reads MNHEY; CDR2 reads SVGAGI. The CDR3 region has the DNA TGTGCCAGCAGTTCCGCCGGGACAGGATACTACGAGCAGTACTTC. It translates to CASSSAGTGYYEQYF.

The genes are TRBV4-3 and TRBJ1-1; D call uncertain. Germline assignment: CDR1 LGHNA and CDR2 YSLEER. The CDR3 extends over 15 amino acids. Trimming left V 0 bases short and J 3 bases short, with 11 bases between. Here the CDR3 DNA reads TGCGCCAGCAGCCAAGATTTAGATAGGTACACTGAAGCTTTCTTT. As protein: CASSQDLDRYTEAFF.